These 2 T cell receptor beta chains came from one sample sequenced in a study of shared clonotypes between healthy human individuals. Only in-frame clones appear in the TCRdb table, and some are missing; sequencing was by immunoSEQ multiplex PCR. This table holds over 400,000 clones, approximately 95% found once. Sequenced sample: naive CD4+ T cells sorted from blood. Regarding subset: CD45RA+ positively selected. These receptors were obtained from a woman aged 30 to 39 in good health.

The V gene is TRBV27, the J gene TRBJ1-2; TRBD1 aligns across 7 bases. The germline V gene has CDR1 MNHEY and CDR2 SMNVEV (reference sequence). This CDR3 spans 15 amino acids. Germline trimming cut 8 bases from V and 0 bases from J; bases unmatched to any gene: 9. The chain's CDR3 is CASQRLQGANYGYTF. The DNA of the CDR3 is TGTGCCAGCCAGCGCCTTCAGGGGGCTAACTATGGCTACACCTTC.

V is TRBV9 and J is TRBJ1-2; D is unresolved. The germline V gene has CDR1 SGDLS and CDR2 YYNGEE. V was cut by 0 bases and J by 7 bases, with 7 bases left in between. This CDR3 is 12 amino acids long. CDR3 nucleotides: TGTGCCAGCAGCGTAGTACTGGGTGGCTACACCTTC. Protein sequence: CASSVVLGGYTF.